This T cell receptor (beta chain) came from a study of T cells in Graves' hyperthyroidism and ophthalmopathy. The sample holds many counts of this clonotype. Its antigen is not known. RNA transcripts served as the template for amplifying TCR beta CDR3 regions. Initially, a first-round RT-PCR of the TCR CDR3 employed the HTBI primer set. Using its own MiXCR run on the multiplex PCR reads, TCRdb lists one record per CDR3 protein. The sample carries approximately 700,000 distinct CDR3 sequences, 45% recorded once. CDR1 is DFQATT and CDR2 is SNEGSKA in the germline V gene (reference sequence). The CDR3 sequence is 13 residues long. Deletions cut 3 bases from V and 7 bases from J, with 13 bases between. The study, taken as a whole, reports: Most expanded thyroid clonotypes above 0.001 also appeared in blood.

Exclusion of patients followed from uncontrolled infection, other autoimmune disease, pregnancy or lactation. Used for diagnoses were clinical symptoms, serum thyroxine and TRAb, thyroid ultrasound and orbital computed tomography. The TCR sequence derives from an adult man with Graves' disease, either hyperthyroidism or ophthalmopathy (not recorded which). Sequenced input: peripheral blood or thyroid tissue (not recorded which). The chain has TRBV20-1 and TRBJ1-5, with D possibly TRBD1 on 6 matching bases. CDR3 nucleotides: TGCAGTGCTAGTACAGGGATGGGGCAGCCCCAGCATTTT. The encoded protein is CSASTGMGQPQHF.